Listed below are T cell receptor beta chains from one sample, sequenced in a study of CD8 T cells in ankylosing spondylitis. TCRdb analysed the 5' RACE reads with MiXCR anew, one entry per CDR3 protein. The sample yields about 230,000 distinct CDR3 sequences, approximately 7.6% seen once. Sequencing input: blood, either unsorted or a sorted T cell fraction (not recorded which). Every receptor here comes from a female donor with ankylosing spondylitis or in good health (not recorded which). Each CDR3 is given with its conserved first and last residue. A D gene is named only where the DNA matches it firmly. Size tells how often a clone was seen (once, few, many) or the class of an expanded clone, and some rows leave it out.

size: few; V: TRBV7-2; J: TRBJ1-6; D: -; DNA: TGTGCCAGCAGCTGGGCGGGCCCTAGTTCGGATTCACCCCTCCACTTT; CDR3: CASSWAGPSSDSPLHF
size: -; V: TRBV7-9; J: TRBJ2-1; D: -; DNA: TGTGCCAGCAGCTTAAGGGGTAGCGGTTACAATGAGCAGTTCTTC; CDR3: CASSLRGSGYNEQFF
size: many; V: TRBV5-1; J: TRBJ2-7; D: TRBD2; DNA: TGCGCCAGCAGCCCGGGACTAGCGGGAGAGGGGCACTACGAGCAGTACTTC; CDR3: CASSPGLAGEGHYEQYF
size: many; V: TRBV11-2; J: TRBJ1-1; D: -; DNA: TGTGCCAGCAGCGCAGGACCCTCGAACACTGAAGCTTTCTTT; CDR3: CASSAGPSNTEAFF
size: many; V: TRBV5-1; J: TRBJ2-3; D: TRBD1; DNA: TGCGCCAGCAGCGACCCGGGACAGGGATTGTATTTT; CDR3: CASSDPGQGLYF
size: many; V: TRBV12-3/TRBV12-4; J: TRBJ2-4; D: -; DNA: TGTGCCAGCAACTTAGCAGGAAAAAACATTCAGTACTTC; CDR3: CASNLAGKNIQYF
size: many; V: TRBV5-1; J: TRBJ2-1; D: TRBD2; DNA: TGCGCCAGCAGCCGGGGGACTAGCGGGAACAATGAGCAGTTCTTC; CDR3: CASSRGTSGNNEQFF
size: many; V: TRBV9; J: TRBJ1-2; D: -; DNA: TGTGCCAGCAGCCCTCGGGACAATTATGGCTACACCTTC; CDR3: CASSPRDNYGYTF
size: many; V: TRBV28; J: TRBJ1-1; D: -; DNA: TGTGCCACCAAGGGGCCGAACACTGAAGCTTTCTTT; CDR3: CATKGPNTEAFF
size: few; V: TRBV11-2; J: TRBJ2-6; D: -; DNA: TGTGCCAGCAGCTTAATGGGGCAGGGATTATCTGGGGCCAACGTCCTGACTTTC; CDR3: CASSLMGQGLSGANVLTF
size: many; V: TRBV11-2; J: TRBJ2-7; D: TRBD1; DNA: TGTGCCAGCAGCTTAGAGACAGGGCTCCCCTACGAGCAGTACTTC; CDR3: CASSLETGLPYEQYF
size: many; V: TRBV20-1; J: TRBJ2-7; D: -; DNA: TGCAGTGCTAGGCCCTACCCGGACTCCCCCTACGAGCAGTACTTC; CDR3: CSARPYPDSPYEQYF
size: few; V: TRBV30; J: TRBJ2-1; D: -; DNA: TGTGCCGTGGGGCTAGTATCCTACAATGAGCAGTTCTTC; CDR3: CAVGLVSYNEQFF
size: -; V: TRBV7-2; J: TRBJ1-3; D: TRBD1; DNA: TGTGCCAGCACCAAGGGGGCATCTGGAAACACCATATATTTT; CDR3: CASTKGASGNTIYF
size: many; V: TRBV7-8; J: TRBJ2-7; D: TRBD2; DNA: TGTGCCACCCAACTAGCGAGCTCCTACGAGCAGTACTTC; CDR3: CATQLASSYEQYF
size: many; V: TRBV28; J: TRBJ1-5; D: TRBD1; DNA: TGTGCCAGCAGCTACAGGGGGCTGGGGAATCAGCCCCAGCATTTT; CDR3: CASSYRGLGNQPQHF
size: many; V: TRBV29-1; J: TRBJ2-5; D: TRBD2; DNA: TGCAGCGTTGTCCTCCCTAGCGGGAGTTCGAAGACCCAGTACTTC; CDR3: CSVVLPSGSSKTQYF
size: many; V: TRBV7-2; J: TRBJ2-5; D: -; DNA: TGTGCCAGCAGCTCCGAGATTCAAGAGACCCAGTACTTC; CDR3: CASSSEIQETQYF
size: many; V: TRBV10-3; J: TRBJ2-5; D: -; DNA: TGTGCCATCAGTGAGTTACCACCTAGCAGCCCTCGGGAGACCCAGTACTTC; CDR3: CAISELPPSSPRETQYF
size: many; V: TRBV7-2; J: TRBJ2-7; D: -; DNA: TGTGCCAGCAGCTTTACTTCCTACGAGCAGTACTTC; CDR3: CASSFTSYEQYF
size: many; V: TRBV4-1; J: TRBJ1-3; D: TRBD1; DNA: TGCGCCAGCAGCCAACCAGGGACAGCCTCTGGAAACACCATATATTTT; CDR3: CASSQPGTASGNTIYF
size: many; V: TRBV6-2/TRBV6-3; J: TRBJ2-7; D: -; DNA: TGTGCCAGCAGTGATAACCTGGCACCCTACGAGCAGTACTTC; CDR3: CASSDNLAPYEQYF
size: -; V: TRBV7-8; J: TRBJ2-1; D: TRBD2; DNA: TGTGCCAGCAGCTTAGCTTTAGCGGGAGGGGTGCGCGATGAGCAGTTCTTC; CDR3: CASSLALAGGVRDEQFF
size: many; V: TRBV27; J: TRBJ2-1; D: -; DNA: TGTGCCAGCAGTTTAACAGATTACAATGAGCAGTTCTTC; CDR3: CASSLTDYNEQFF
size: many; V: TRBV4-3; J: TRBJ1-2; D: -; DNA: TGCGCCAGCAGCCAAGCAGGAGGGGTAAAGGGCTACACCTTC; CDR3: CASSQAGGVKGYTF
size: many; V: TRBV5-1; J: TRBJ1-1; D: -; DNA: TGCGCCAGCAGCAGTAGGGGGGCCATTGAAGCTTTCTTT; CDR3: CASSSRGAIEAFF
size: many; V: TRBV29-1; J: TRBJ1-5; D: -; DNA: TGCAGCGTTGGGACGGTGAATCAGCCCCAGCATTTT; CDR3: CSVGTVNQPQHF
size: many; V: TRBV20-1; J: TRBJ2-1; D: TRBD2; DNA: TGCAGTGCCATACGACTAGCGGGAGATAATGAGCAGTTCTTC; CDR3: CSAIRLAGDNEQFF